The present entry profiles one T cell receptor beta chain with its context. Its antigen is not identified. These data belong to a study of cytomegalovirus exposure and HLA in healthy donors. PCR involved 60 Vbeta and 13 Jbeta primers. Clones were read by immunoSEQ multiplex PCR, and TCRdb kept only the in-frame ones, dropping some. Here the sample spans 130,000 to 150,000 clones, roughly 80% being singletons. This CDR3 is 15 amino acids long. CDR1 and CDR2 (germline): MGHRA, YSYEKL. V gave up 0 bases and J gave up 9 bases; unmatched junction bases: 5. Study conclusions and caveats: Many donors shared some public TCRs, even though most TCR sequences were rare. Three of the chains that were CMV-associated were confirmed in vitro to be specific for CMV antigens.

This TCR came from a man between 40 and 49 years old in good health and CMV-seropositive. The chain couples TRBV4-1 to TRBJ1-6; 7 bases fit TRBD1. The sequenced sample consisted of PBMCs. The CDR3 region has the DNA TGCGCCAGCAGCCAAGAAGAGGGGGCGTTTTCACCCCTCCACTTT. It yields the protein CASSQEEGAFSPLHF.